The source of this T cell receptor beta chain is a study of tissue T cells after allogeneic stem cell transplantation (dated by TCRdb to between 2020 and 2023). The study in broad terms: The study profiled TCR beta repertoires across many tissues from research autopsies of patients with and without GVHD, plus mouse models of GVHD. The human arm was conducted as a prospective observational study, and neither blinding nor randomization was performed. The paper's findings and limits, for the study overall: The patient cohort was small and clinically heterogeneous, and sampling depth was acknowledged as a limitation. Within patients, how anatomically similar tissues were was a major factor shaping TCR repertoire composition, regardless of disease or transplant status. The study did not determine which tissue TCRs were alloreactive or antigen-specific, and some clones might have been persisting host cells. In both patients and mice, T cells from blood and spleen covered only a limited part of the TCR repertoire found in tissues. Only a few T cell clones appeared in more than one patient, yet motif-based clustering showed tissue-specific repertoire signatures that were shared between patients.

This clone was observed a few times. Which antigen it targets is not known. Mouse gene names and germline sequences are the ones reported for this receptor. The observed sequence ends 1 residue before the CDR3 terminus, with the missing tail filled in from the germline J gene. In light of the paper, this sample's time point label describes: mouse harvest day 7 after allogeneic transplant. Mouse grafts consisting of 10^7 T-cell-depleted bone marrow cells combined with 10^6 splenic CD5+ T cells were administered by tail vein injection. Mouse GVHD was modeled in a major MHC-mismatch B6 (H2b) into BALB/c (H2d) model, with tissues profiled at day 7 or 14. Mouse tissues and retro-orbital blood were harvested on day 7 or 14 post-transplant using separate sterile tools per animal; livers were flushed beforehand. Before genomic DNA was isolated with the DNeasy Blood & Tissue Kit, mouse tissues were minced with razor blades in buffered saline.

Preparation of the library involved the immunoSEQ multiplex PCR assay. TCRbeta CDR3 sequencing was done by Adaptive Biotechnologies at survey depth, reporting CDR3 sequences, V/J genes, productive frequency and template counts. TCR beta CDR3 regions were amplified from genomic DNA instead of RNA. In the paper's pipeline: Jensen-Shannon divergence served to quantify pairwise repertoire overlap between tissues, with 0 meaning identical and 1 meaning complete divergence. Tissues were clustered by single-linkage agglomerative hierarchical clustering of pairwise JSD values, and the clustering results were displayed as dendrograms. GLIPH2 was run on all patient samples with simulation_depth 1000, kmer_min_depth 3 and cdr3_length_cutoff 8, and groups with more than two unique CDR3s were retained. A standardized tissue-overlap score was calculated by extrapolating Jaccard GLIPH-group overlap across patients to a standard repertoire size of 1000 clones. Linear mixed-effect models, with tissue included as a fixed effect and individual included as a random effect, were used to assess associations of diversity with clinical or experimental variables. TCRdb provides this immuneACCESS table in a form limited to in-frame rearrangements. Some clones are lacking; in checked studies, under half of them reflect an unresolved V gene, and why the rest are absent is not known. That table gives V, J and clone size, and the DNA gave D and trimming. The sample table records around 2,000 clones; about three fifths of these occur just once. The ten top clones hold roughly 18% of the sample.

According to the germline V gene, CDR1 reads MSHET and CDR2 reads SYDVDS. The CDR3 measures 14 amino acids from cysteine to phenylalanine. Of the CDR3's DNA, 39 bases were read; they are in frame from base 1. The V end loses 0 bases and the J end loses 4 bases, and a stretch of 9 bases separates them. This receptor was taken from a female BALB/c mouse given C57BL/6 T cells with graft-versus-host disease after an allogeneic hematopoietic cell transplant. The receptor chain draws on TRBV29 and TRBJ1-2, with the D segment identity uncertain. The sequenced sample consisted of liver tissue. The part of the CDR3 DNA that was read is TGTGCTAGCAGTTTATCAAGGGTTCGCTCCGACTACACC. Its protein is CASSLSRVRSDYT. The whole CDR3 protein is CASSLSRVRSDYTF.